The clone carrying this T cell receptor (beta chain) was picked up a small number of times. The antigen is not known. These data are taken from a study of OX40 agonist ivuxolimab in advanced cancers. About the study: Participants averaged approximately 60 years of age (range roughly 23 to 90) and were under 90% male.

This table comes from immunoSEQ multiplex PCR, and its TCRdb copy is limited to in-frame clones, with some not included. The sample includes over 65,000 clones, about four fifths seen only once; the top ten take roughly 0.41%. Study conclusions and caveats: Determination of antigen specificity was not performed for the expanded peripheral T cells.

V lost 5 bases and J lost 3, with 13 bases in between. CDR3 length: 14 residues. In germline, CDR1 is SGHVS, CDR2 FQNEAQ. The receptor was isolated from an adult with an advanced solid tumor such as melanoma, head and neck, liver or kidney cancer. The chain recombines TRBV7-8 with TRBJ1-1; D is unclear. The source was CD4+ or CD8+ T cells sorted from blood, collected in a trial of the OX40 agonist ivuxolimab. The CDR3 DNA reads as TGTGCCAGCAGCCCCTCTCACGCTTACACTGAAGCTTTCTTT. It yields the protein CASSPSHAYTEAFF.